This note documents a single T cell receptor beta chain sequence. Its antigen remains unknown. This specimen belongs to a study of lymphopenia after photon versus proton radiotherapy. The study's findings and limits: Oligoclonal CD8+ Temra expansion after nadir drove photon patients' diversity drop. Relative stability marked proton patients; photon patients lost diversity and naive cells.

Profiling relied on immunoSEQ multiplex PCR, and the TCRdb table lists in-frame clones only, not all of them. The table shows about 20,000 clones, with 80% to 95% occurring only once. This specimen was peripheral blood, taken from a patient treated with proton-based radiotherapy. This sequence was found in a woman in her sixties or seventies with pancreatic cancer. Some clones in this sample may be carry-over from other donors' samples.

CDR3 sequence (DNA): TGTGCCAGTAGAGGACAGGGTACTAATTCACCCCTCCACTTT. As protein: CASRGQGTNSPLHF. The rearrangement uses TRBV19 and TRBJ1-6; TRBD1 matches 8 bases. The V gene end was trimmed by 6 bases and the J gene end by 6 bases; junction bases not matched to a gene: 4. The CDR3 extends over 14 amino acids. Germline V gene sequence: CDR1 LNHDA, CDR2 SQIVND (reference sequence).